Each of the 14 T cell receptor beta chains below was sequenced from the same sample in a study of cytomegalovirus exposure and HLA in healthy donors. The PCR was carried out with 60 Vbeta primers and 13 Jbeta primers. Sequencing used immunoSEQ multiplex PCR; TCRdb keeps in-frame clones, though not all of them. The data show over 75,000 clones, with approximately 88% seen just once and roughly 2.3% held by the top ten. Specimen: PBMCs. Receptors were obtained from a woman between 45 and 60 years old in good health and CMV-seronegative.

The chain employs TRBV20-1 and TRBJ2-1, with a possible D match to TRBD2 (6 bases). Germline CDR1 reads DFQATT; CDR2 reads SNEGSKA (reference sequence). The ends were cut back, 6 bases at V and 9 bases at J, with 12 bases in the middle. The CDR3 runs 11 residues. The CDR3 sequence is CSAGLLVEQFF. The CDR3 DNA sequence: TGCAGTGCCGGACTATTGGTTGAGCAGTTCTTC.

The V gene is TRBV6-4, the J gene TRBJ2-2; 7 nucleotides match TRBD2. With V trimmed by 2 bases and J by 6 bases, 0 bases remained unmatched. CDR1 MRHNA and CDR2 SNTAGT come from the germline V gene. The CDR3 consists of 13 residues. CDR3: CASSDGGAGELFF. The CDR3 coding sequence is TGTGCCAGCAGTGACGGGGGGGCCGGGGAGCTGTTTTTT.

This rearrangement joins TRBV9 to TRBJ1-3; maybe TRBD1 (5 bases). V was clipped by 0 bases and J by 2 bases, with 9 bases between them. The CDR3 totals 15 residues. Germline V CDR1 and CDR2: SGDLS, YYNGEE. DNA of the CDR3: TGTGCCAGCAGCGTAGGGAGGGGTGCTGGAAACACCATATATTTT. Its translation: CASSVGRGAGNTIYF.

As for this clone: Distinct nucleotide sequences in the sample also encode this CDR3. The V call is TRBV18, the J call TRBJ1-2, with unresolved D. Deletions cut 1 base from V and 0 bases from J, with 6 bases between. Per the germline V gene, CDR1 is KGHSH and CDR2 is LQKENI. CDR3 size: 14 residues. Here the CDR3 DNA reads TGTGCCAGCTCACCACTCCCGGCTAACTATGGCTACACCTTC. Amino acids: CASSPLPANYGYTF.

The rearrangement joins TRBV19 to TRBJ1-4, with D possibly matching TRBD1 (5 bases). Germline assignment: CDR1 LNHDA and CDR2 SQIVND (reference sequence). The CDR3 length is 15 residues. Trimming cost V 6 bases and J 5 bases, with 16 bases left between them. The CDR3 DNA reads as TGTGCCAGTAGCCCGGGCGGGACCAGAAATGAAAAACTGTTTTTT. Its translation: CASSPGGTRNEKLFF.

The chain combines TRBV19 with TRBJ2-2; D ambiguous. The ends were cut back, 1 base at V and 5 bases at J, with 11 bases in the middle. The CDR3 sequence is 15 residues long. The germline CDR1 and CDR2 sequences are LNHDA and SQIVND (reference sequence). CDR3 DNA: TGTGCCAGTAGTATAGTTAGCATGAGGACCGGGGAGCTGTTTTTT. Translating gives CASSIVSMRTGELFF.

This clone was seen only once. The genes are TRBV2 and TRBJ1-3, with D unresolved. This CDR3 is 14 amino acids long. Trimming removed 1 base at V and 4 bases at J, with 8 bases between. The germline CDR1 and CDR2 sequences are SNHLY and FYNNEI. The CDR3 protein is CASSEDGFGNTIYF. The DNA of the CDR3 is TGTGCCAGCAGTGAAGACGGGTTCGGAAACACCATATATTTT.

This clone was detected only once. The chain has TRBV5-6 and TRBJ2-5; D unclear. The assigned J gene may be wrong: the sequence end matches TRBJ2-7 better. Germline values: CDR1 SGHDT, CDR2 YYEEEE. The CDR3 extends over 14 amino acids. The CDR3 region is CASSFQAGSYEQYF. The DNA of the CDR3 is TGTGCCAGCAGCTTCCAGGCCGGCTCCTACGAGCAGTACTTC.

This chain joins TRBV15 and TRBJ2-7; 9 nucleotides match TRBD2. CDR3 length: 17 residues. Losses at the gene ends were 3 bases for V and 2 bases for J; bases not matched to a gene: 11. CDR1 and CDR2 from the germline V gene are LNHNV and YYDKDF (reference sequence). In DNA form, the CDR3 reads TGTGCCACCAGCAGTTTGACTAGCGGTACCTCACCCTACGAGCAGTACTTC. Its translation is CATSSLTSGTSPYEQYF.

The V and J genes are TRBV6-6 and TRBJ2-5, with TRBD2 matching 14 bases. CDR3 length: 14 residues. Germline assignment: CDR1 MNHNY and CDR2 SVGAGI (reference sequence). V shed 6 bases and J 5 bases; nucleotides not matched to a gene: 2. CDR3 in DNA: TGTGCCAGCAGCCGACTAGCGGGGGGGGAGACCCAGTACTTC. Translation gives CASSRLAGGETQYF.

The rearrangement links TRBV9 to TRBJ1-4; D possibly corresponds to TRBD1 (5 bases). The germline gives CDR1 SGDLS, CDR2 YYNGEE. Trimming removed 2 bases from V and 8 bases from J, with 16 bases in between. The CDR3 consists of 15 residues. Here the CDR3 DNA reads TGTGCCAGCAGCGTTCTGTGCAGGGTGGCCGAAAAACTGTTTTTT. It codes for CASSVLCRVAEKLFF.

DNA for the CDR3: TGTGCCAGCAGCTTTGGGGACACAACTAACTATGGCTACACCTTC. It yields the protein CASSFGDTTNYGYTF. The genes are TRBV5-6 and TRBJ1-2; possibly TRBD1 for D (6 bases). With 2 bases removed from V and 0 bases from J, the gap between germline ends came to 11 bases. CDR1 is SGHDT, CDR2 YYEEEE, per germline. The CDR3 consists of 15 residues.

The V gene is TRBV6-6, the J gene TRBJ2-2; D is undetermined. The V gene's germline CDR1 is MNHNY and CDR2 SVGAGI (reference sequence). Deletions cut 6 bases from V and 3 bases from J, with 8 bases between. CDR3 length equals 13 residues. The CDR3 loop reads CASSFSDTGELFF. CDR3 bases: TGTGCCAGCAGCTTCTCGGACACCGGGGAGCTGTTTTTT.

The chain is built from TRBV28 and TRBJ2-2, with D maybe TRBD2 (5 bases). Germline assignment: CDR1 MDHEN and CDR2 SYDVKM. CDR3 length: 14 residues. The germline V and J ends were trimmed by 5 bases and 2 bases, with 9 bases remaining between them. CDR3 coding DNA: TGTGCCAGCAGTAGGACTCCTAACACCGGGGAGCTGTTTTTT. Protein product: CASSRTPNTGELFF.